Below, 15 T cell receptor beta chains from the same sample are listed, as sequenced in a study of radiotherapy plus CTLA-4 blockade in lung cancer. Clones were sequenced by immunoSEQ multiplex PCR, and TCRdb holds only the in-frame ones, with some missing. Here the sample spans about 38,000 clones, around 79% being singletons. Sequenced here: peripheral blood, sampled from a patient treated with radiotherapy plus ipilimumab. Every receptor here comes from a human donor with non-small cell lung cancer who had stable disease on radiotherapy plus ipilimumab.

The chain carries TRBV5-1 and TRBJ2-3; perhaps TRBD2 as D (6 bases). V lost 0 bases, J lost 3 bases, and 14 bases lay in between. In germline, CDR1 is SGHRS, CDR2 YFSETQ. The CDR3 extends over 16 amino acids. In DNA form, the CDR3 reads TGCGCCAGCAGCTTGGAGTTGGGGGGAGTAACAGATACGCAGTATTTT. As protein: CASSLELGGVTDTQYF.

The chain links TRBV13 to TRBJ1-3; 7 positions match TRBD1. Losses at the gene ends were 7 bases for V and 0 bases for J; bases not matched to a gene: 9. This CDR3 contains 16 residues. CDR1 and CDR2 (germline): PRHDT, FYEKMQ (reference sequence). CDR3 nucleotide sequence: TGTGCCAGCACCATACAGGGGCCCACCTCTGGAAACACCATATATTTT. Translation: CASTIQGPTSGNTIYF.

This chain connects TRBV10-2 to TRBJ1-2; D call uncertain. The germline gives CDR1 WSHSY, CDR2 SAAADI. This CDR3 has 13 amino acids. V was clipped by 4 bases and J by 4 bases, with 10 bases between them. In DNA, the CDR3 is TGCGCCAGCAGTGGGGCAGGTCTCTATGGCTACACCTTC. Translation gives CASSGAGLYGYTF.

The chain is built from TRBV7-2 and TRBJ2-7, with D possibly TRBD1 on 6 matching bases. With 3 bases removed from V and 3 bases from J, the gap between germline ends came to 15 bases. Germline V gene data show CDR1 as SGHTA and CDR2 as FQGNSA. CDR3 length equals 15 residues. In DNA, the CDR3 is TGTGCCAGCAGCTTCACGGCAGGGGTCCTCTACGAGCAGTACTTC. Translation gives CASSFTAGVLYEQYF.

The chain combines TRBV9 with TRBJ1-5; D call uncertain. The germline gives CDR1 SGDLS, CDR2 YYNGEE. The V end lost 6 bases, the J end lost 0 bases, and 10 bases lay between the germline ends. There are 14 residues in the CDR3. CDR3 DNA: TGTGCCAGCAACGAGGGATCTAGCAATCAGCCCCAGCATTTT. Protein: CASNEGSSNQPQHF.

The V gene is TRBV7-8, the J gene TRBJ2-3; tentatively, D is TRBD2 (6 bases). Germline V gene sequence: CDR1 SGHVS, CDR2 FQNEAQ. This CDR3 comprises 15 residues. V was trimmed by 0 bases and J by 5 bases, leaving 12 bases between them. CDR3 DNA sequence: TGTGCCAGCAGCTTAGCGGGGAGGTTGGGAGATACGCAGTATTTT. Translated: CASSLAGRLGDTQYF.

The chain carries TRBV28 and TRBJ1-5, with a possible D match to TRBD1 (5 bases). V shed 4 bases and J shed 0 bases, with 10 bases lying between them. The CDR3 loop spans 15 amino acids. CDR1 is MDHEN, CDR2 SYDVKM, per germline. This CDR3 is CASSSRVHSNQPQHF. In DNA form, the CDR3 reads TGTGCCAGCAGTTCCAGGGTACATAGCAATCAGCCCCAGCATTTT. Variable domain in full (rest from reference TRBV28 and TRBJ1-5): DVKVTQSSRYLVKRTGEKVFLECVQDMDHENMFWYRQDPGLGLRLIYFSYDVKMKEKGDIPEGYSVSREKKERFSLILESASTNQTSMYLCASSSRVHSNQPQHFGDGTRLSIL.

The rearrangement uses TRBV10-3 and TRBJ1-1; 9 bases agree with TRBD1. The germline V gene encodes CDR1 ENHRY and CDR2 SYGVKD. V shed 7 bases and J 5 bases; nucleotides not matched to a gene: 5. The CDR3 length is 13 residues. CDR3 bases: TGTGCCATCAACGACAGGGGGAGGACTGAAGCTTTCTTT. Residues: CAINDRGRTEAFF.

The chain couples TRBV28 to TRBJ2-1; D is ambiguous. V was trimmed by 2 bases and J by 2 bases, leaving 7 bases between them. CDR3 length equals 14 residues. The germline CDR1 and CDR2 sequences are MDHEN and SYDVKM. The CDR3 region is CASSLQVTYNEQFF. CDR3 in DNA: TGTGCCAGCAGTTTACAGGTCACCTACAATGAGCAGTTCTTC.

The CDR3 is CSVEGGGYSGNTIYF. CDR3 sequence (DNA): TGCAGCGTTGAGGGGGGCGGTTACTCTGGAAACACCATATATTTT. The V and J genes are TRBV29-1 and TRBJ1-3; possibly TRBD1 for D (6 bases). The germline CDR1 and CDR2 sequences are SQVTM and ANQGSEA. The germline V and J ends were trimmed by 3 bases and 0 bases, with 12 bases remaining between them. This CDR3 has 15 residues.

This clone has just a few counts. The chain is built from TRBV7-7 and TRBJ2-2; 7 nucleotides agree with TRBD1. The length of the CDR3 is 15 residues. CDR1 and CDR2 (germline): SSHAT, FNYEAQ (reference sequence). The junction had 9 bases not matched to a gene; V was cut back by 3 bases and J by 8 bases. In DNA, the CDR3 is TGTGCCAGCAGCTTGGGACAGCCCGGGCTTGGGGAGCTGTTTTTT. Amino acid sequence: CASSLGQPGLGELFF. Based on the CDR3 plus reference TRBV7-7 and TRBJ2-2, the full variable domain is GAGVSQSPRYKVTKRGQDVTLRCDPISSHATLYWYQQALGQGPEFLTYFNYEAQPDKSGLPSDRFSAERPEGSISTLTIQRTEQRDSAMYRCASSLGQPGLGELFFGEGSRLTVL.

The CDR3 DNA sequence: TGTGCCAGCAGGGGGACAGGGGGCCGGAAGACCCAGTACTTC. This sequence encodes CASRGTGGRKTQYF. The chain is built from TRBV6-5 and TRBJ2-5; 12 bases align to TRBD1. J gave up 6 bases and V 6 bases, and 5 bases lay outside the gene matches. The CDR3 has 14 amino acids. Looked up from germline, CDR1 is MNHEY and CDR2 is SVGAGI.

The V and J genes are TRBV4-1 and TRBJ1-2, with D possibly TRBD1 on 6 matching bases. Trimming cost V 1 base and J 4 bases, with 10 bases left between them. Germline CDR1 and CDR2: MGHRA and YSYEKL. This CDR3 contains 14 residues. CDR3 coding DNA: TGCGCCAGCAGCCAAGCCGACAGGACCTATGGCTACACCTTC. It codes for CASSQADRTYGYTF.

V usage is TRBV7-8 and J usage is TRBJ1-2; 7 bases are a match to TRBD1. This CDR3 is 13 amino acids long. The germline gives CDR1 SGHVS, CDR2 FQNEAQ. With V trimmed by 5 bases and J by 2 bases, 2 bases remained unmatched. CDR3 residues: CASSPTGNYGYTF. CDR3 nucleotides: TGTGCCAGCAGCCCGACAGGGAACTATGGCTACACCTTC.

This rearrangement joins TRBV4-1 to TRBJ1-4; possibly TRBD1 for D (6 bases). This CDR3 spans 19 amino acids. Germline V lookup: CDR1 MGHRA, CDR2 YSYEKL. Trimming took off 4 bases at V and 0 bases at J, with 21 bases between the two ends. The CDR3: CASSREGVGTAATNEKLFF. CDR3 coding DNA: TGCGCCAGCAGCCGAGAGGGGGTCGGAACGGCTGCAACTAATGAAAAACTGTTTTTT.